Listed below are T cell receptor beta chains from one sample, sequenced in a study of CD8+ T cells in alopecia areata. Only in-frame clones appear in the TCRdb table, and some are missing; sequencing was by immunoSEQ multiplex PCR. The profile shows a few hundred thousand clones, 67% of them singletons. Sequenced material: CD4+ T cells sorted from blood, taken at week 0. Receptors were obtained from a human donor with alopecia areata. The CDR3 runs from the conserved cysteine through the conserved F or W. D genes are given only for firm matches. A row's size may be missing; if present it is once, few, many or a size class.

j_call d_call v_call clone_size cdr3_aa cdr3_nt
TRBJ2-1 TRBD1 TRBV6-5 NA CASRFNRGHDNEQFF TGTGCCAGCAGGTTTAACAGGGGGCACGACAATGAGCAGTTCTTC
TRBJ1-5 TRBD1 TRBV30 NA CAWSARDRGIWGNQPQHF TGTGCCTGGAGTGCCCGGGACAGGGGGATATGGGGCAATCAGCCCCAGCATTTT
TRBJ2-3 NA TRBV5-1 few CASSLAPSTDTQYF TGCGCCAGCAGCTTGGCCCCTAGCACAGATACGCAGTATTTT
TRBJ1-4 NA TRBV5-1 NA CASSLEASRREKLFF TGCGCCAGCAGCTTGGAGGCATCCCGGCGAGAAAAACTGTTTTTT
TRBJ2-1 NA TRBV6-1 NA CASSGPIRAYNEQFF TGTGCCAGCAGTGGCCCCATTCGGGCATACAATGAGCAGTTCTTC
TRBJ2-3 NA TRBV5-1 NA CASSESLGDTQYF TGCGCCAGCAGCGAATCCCTAGGAGATACGCAGTATTTT
TRBJ1-4 NA TRBV29-1 few CSVITGTDNEKLFF TGCAGCGTTATCACCGGGACCGATAATGAAAAACTGTTTTTT
TRBJ2-6 NA TRBV30 NA CAWSVFSGANVLTF TGTGCCTGGAGTGTCTTTTCTGGGGCCAACGTCCTGACTTTC
TRBJ1-1 TRBD1 TRBV30 NA CAWSYTGVLDTEAFF TGTGCCTGGAGTTATACAGGGGTCCTGGACACTGAAGCTTTCTTT
TRBJ1-6 TRBD1 TRBV7-2 few CASSLVTGTYSPLHF TGTGCCAGCAGCTTAGTGACAGGGACCTATTCACCCCTCCACTTT
TRBJ2-7 NA TRBV7-9 NA CASSEQAYEQYF TGTGCCAGCAGCGAACAGGCCTACGAGCAGTACTTC
TRBJ2-5 NA TRBV29-1 NA CSVARGLETQYF TGCAGCGTTGCCCGGGGCCTGGAGACCCAGTACTTC
TRBJ1-2 TRBD1 TRBV30 NA CAWSGDRDYGYTF TGTGCCTGGAGTGGGGACAGGGACTATGGCTACACCTTC
TRBJ2-5 TRBD1 TRBV7-2 few CASSSDRVEETQYF TGTGCCAGCAGCTCGGACAGGGTCGAAGAGACCCAGTACTTC
TRBJ2-1 TRBD1 TRBV30 NA CAWSVQGGEQFF TGTGCCTGGAGTGTACAGGGGGGTGAGCAGTTCTTC
TRBJ1-1 NA TRBV10-3 NA CAISATVTEAFF TGTGCCATCAGTGCTACGGTTACTGAAGCTTTCTTT
TRBJ1-1 TRBD1 TRBV25-1 NA CASSEIGTGPRHEAFF TGTGCCAGCAGTGAAATCGGGACAGGGCCCCGGCACGAAGCTTTCTTT
TRBJ2-1 NA TRBV5-1 once CASSLGYEQFF TGCGCCAGCAGCTTGGGCTATGAGCAGTTCTTC
TRBJ2-7 NA TRBV5-6 NA CASSLDYEQYF TGTGCCAGCAGCTTGGACTACGAGCAGTACTTC
TRBJ2-5 TRBD2 TRBV15 few CATSRDQRGGLETQYF TGTGCCACCAGCAGAGACCAGCGGGGGGGCCTGGAGACCCAGTACTTC
TRBJ2-3 NA TRBV6-5 NA CASSSQGRRDTQYF TGTGCCAGCAGTTCCCAAGGACGGCGAGATACGCAGTATTTT
TRBJ1-2 NA TRBV9 NA CASDGSKNYGYTF TGTGCCAGCGATGGGTCTAAAAACTATGGCTACACCTTC
TRBJ2-7 TRBD1 TRBV27 NA CASSFGTGAYEQYF TGTGCCAGCAGTTTCGGGACAGGGGCCTACGAGCAGTACTTC
TRBJ2-7 TRBD2 TRBV29-1 NA CSVEGSSGGQSYEQYF TGCAGCGTTGAAGGGTCTAGCGGGGGCCAGAGCTACGAGCAGTACTTC
TRBJ1-1 NA TRBV29-1 few CSAYGQPLGTEAFF TGCAGCGCCTACGGACAGCCCTTGGGAACTGAAGCTTTCTTT
TRBJ2-5 TRBD1 TRBV2 NA CASSGQGETQYF TGTGCCAGCAGTGGACAGGGAGAGACCCAGTACTTC
TRBJ2-7 NA TRBV7-2 NA CASSSGSFYEQYF TGTGCCAGCAGCTCCGGGTCGTTCTACGAGCAGTACTTC
TRBJ1-2 NA TRBV11-2 NA CASSSPGYGYTF TGTGCCAGCAGCTCGCCGGGGTATGGCTACACCTTC
TRBJ1-1 NA TRBV11-3 few CASSLGRNTEAFF TGTGCCAGCAGCTTGGGCAGAAACACTGAAGCTTTCTTT
TRBJ1-2 TRBD1 TRBV29-1 few CSVDRNNYGYTF TGCAGCGTGGACAGGAATAACTATGGCTACACCTTC
TRBJ2-3 NA TRBV20-1 NA CSARVIDTQYF TGCAGTGCCAGGGTGATAGATACGCAGTATTTT
TRBJ2-3 NA TRBV18 NA CASRLAPTDTQYF TGTGCCAGTCGGCTAGCCCCCACAGATACGCAGTATTTT
TRBJ1-3 NA TRBV6-6 NA CASTGGGTIYF TGTGCCAGCACCGGGGGGGGCACCATATATTTT
TRBJ1-2 TRBD1 TRBV30 few CAWSVIQGAGGYTF TGTGCCTGGAGTGTCATACAGGGGGCAGGTGGCTACACCTTC
TRBJ2-2 NA TRBV14 NA CASSQRRTNTGELFF TGTGCCAGCAGCCAAAGACGAACCAACACCGGGGAGCTGTTTTTT
TRBJ1-2 TRBD1 TRBV29-1 NA CSVATGTGGLYGYTF TGCAGCGTTGCCACCGGGACAGGGGGTCTCTATGGCTACACCTTC
TRBJ2-3 TRBD1 TRBV10-3 NA CAISAGEGTGGTDTQYF TGTGCCATCAGTGCAGGAGAGGGGACAGGGGGCACAGATACGCAGTATTTT
TRBJ2-1 TRBD2 TRBV4-3 few CASSQDSSGVSGEQFF TGCGCCAGCAGCCAAGACTCTAGCGGGGTTTCCGGGGAGCAGTTCTTC
TRBJ1-1 NA TRBV9 NA CASSVTGLNTEAFF TGTGCCAGCAGCGTTACGGGACTCAACACTGAAGCTTTCTTT
TRBJ2-1 NA TRBV30 NA CAWSSQMVPVF TGTGCCTGGAGTTCCCAAATGGTACCTGTCTTC
TRBJ1-2 NA TRBV5-1 NA CASSPGKPNYGYTF TGCGCCAGCAGCCCCGGCAAGCCTAACTATGGCTACACCTTC
TRBJ1-6 NA TRBV29-1 once CSVRGGYNSPLHF TGCAGCGTTCGGGGCGGCTATAATTCACCCCTCCACTTT
TRBJ2-5 TRBD2 TRBV6-5 NA CASSTGLAGIEAQYF TGTGCCAGCAGTACCGGACTAGCGGGGATCGAGGCCCAGTACTTC
TRBJ2-2 NA TRBV7-8 once CASSSRGTTNTGELFF TGTGCCAGCAGCTCTCGGGGGACCACGAACACCGGGGAGCTGTTTTTT
TRBJ2-5 NA TRBV11-2 NA CASSSPPRQETQYF TGTGCCAGCAGCTCCCCCCCACGCCAAGAGACCCAGTACTTC
TRBJ1-5 TRBD1 TRBV19 NA CASSRTGTGVDQPQHF TGTGCCAGTAGTAGGACCGGGACAGGGGTGGATCAGCCCCAGCATTTT
TRBJ2-1 TRBD1 TRBV20-1 NA CSARSRQGQFF TGCAGTGCTAGATCGCGACAGGGCCAGTTCTTC
TRBJ1-2 NA TRBV6-6 NA CASRDPRGYTF TGTGCCAGCAGGGACCCTCGGGGCTACACCTTC
TRBJ2-5 NA TRBV7-2 once CASSLLLTQETQYF TGTGCCAGCAGCTTACTGCTGACCCAAGAGACCCAGTACTTC